Listed below are T cell receptor beta chains from one sample, sequenced in a study of blood T cell repertoires in COVID-19. Here immunoSEQ multiplex PCR was the method, and the copy in TCRdb shows in-frame clones only, minus some. The data show 90,000 to 130,000 clones, about 80% seen once. The sequenced sample was peripheral blood. The source is a woman in her 70s with acute or convalescent COVID-19. CDR3s leave out the opening cysteine and the closing phenylalanine or tryptophan.

v_call,j_call,cdr3_aa
TRBV7-2,TRBJ2-1,ASSLLLQRGGLRNEQF
TRBV29-1,TRBJ2-1,SVGLAGGLNNEQF
TRBV5-4,TRBJ1-2,ASSQDRGGNYGYT
TRBV6-5,TRBJ2-7,ASSYSGTGYEQY
TRBV10-3,TRBJ2-2,AISLGGNTGELF
TRBV7-3,TRBJ1-2,ASSYGQGAGYT
TRBV29-1,TRBJ1-1,SVDQRGGAEAF
TRBV5-4,TRBJ2-2,ASSLTGGDNTGELF
TRBV11-2,TRBJ2-5,ASSGQQETQY
TRBV18,TRBJ2-1,ASSPGLAGSYNEQF
TRBV18,TRBJ1-1,ASSPRAGGAGNTEAF
TRBV6-5,TRBJ1-1,ASFAGQGNSEAF
TRBV7-2,TRBJ2-1,ASSLAGGAGEQF
TRBV5-1,TRBJ2-3,ASSTAGAADTQY
TRBV18,TRBJ1-5,ASSGQGSNQPQH
TRBV3-1/TRBV3-2,TRBJ1-3,ASSQDRRSDSGNTIY
TRBV19,TRBJ2-1,ASSIAGFNYNEQF
TRBV5-1,TRBJ2-1,ASSPGEWVDEQF
TRBV19,TRBJ1-1,ASRWMGSGTEAF
TRBV7-6,TRBJ1-1,ASSLMRAVQSTEAF
TRBV7-9,TRBJ2-6,ASENGANVLT
TRBV5-4,TRBJ2-3,ASRAGSSTDTQY
TRBV27,TRBJ2-1,ASSPRDSSYNEQF
TRBV28,TRBJ2-1,ASSLTSGRGFNEQF
TRBV7-9,TRBJ2-7,ASSPRTSGQTTRQY
TRBV7-9,TRBJ2-7,ASSLAMAGRDEQY
TRBV11-1,TRBJ1-6,ASNSVSGQGNSPLH
TRBV20-1,TRBJ1-2,SASETGGNYGYT
TRBV6-1,TRBJ1-6,ASSEGQGNSPLH
TRBV3-1/TRBV3-2,TRBJ2-5,ASSQQVQETQY
TRBV24-1,TRBJ2-4,ATSASSGGLAKNIQY
TRBV11-1,TRBJ1-1,ASSIDRLSTEAF
TRBV9,TRBJ2-3,ASSVGGRGPTDTQY
TRBV5-8,TRBJ2-3,ASSLGQGGTDTQY
TRBV12-3/TRBV12-4,TRBJ1-1,ASSFLQGAEAF
TRBV29-1,TRBJ2-3,SVGADRDSTDTQY
TRBV28,TRBJ2-7,ASSPLGASSYEQY
TRBV3-1/TRBV3-2,TRBJ2-7,ASSPDPGENTYEQY
TRBV6-2/TRBV6-3,TRBJ2-3,ASSLLSAGAFPDTQY
TRBV19,TRBJ2-5,ASSIGTGVRETQY
TRBV6-4,TRBJ2-3,ASSTSGGSTDTQY
TRBV6-2/TRBV6-3,TRBJ2-5,ASSYAGQGHQETQY
TRBV11-3,TRBJ1-1,ASSLDLGAEAF